Listed below are T cell receptor beta chains from one sample, sequenced in a study of T cell responses to AZD1222 COVID-19 vaccine. Assay: immunoSEQ multiplex PCR; the TCRdb copy retains only in-frame clones and omits some. The repertoire holds 30,000 to 50,000 clones, with about 88% as singletons. The sample consisted of peripheral blood, taken 28 days after the second dose of the MenACWY control vaccine. The source of these receptors is an adult who received the MenACWY meningococcal vaccine as a control. Each CDR3 is given with its conserved first and last residue. D genes are given only for firm matches.

J gene: TRBJ2-1; D gene: TRBD2; V gene: TRBV28; CDR3 DNA: TGTGCCAGCAGTTTGGGACTATCGGAGTTCTTC; CDR3 protein: CASSLGLSEFF
J gene: TRBJ2-5; D gene: TRBD2; V gene: TRBV5-1; CDR3 DNA: TGCGCCAGCTCCGGGGGCGGGAGGGCCGGGGAGACCCAGTACTTC; CDR3 protein: CASSGGGRAGETQYF
J gene: TRBJ2-1; D gene: .; V gene: TRBV9; CDR3 DNA: TGTGCCAGCAGCAGCTCCGGTGCGGACAATGAGCAGTTCTTC; CDR3 protein: CASSSSGADNEQFF
J gene: TRBJ2-4; D gene: .; V gene: TRBV23-1; CDR3 DNA: TGCGCCAGCTCCAAGGGGCAGAAGGCCAAAAACATTCAGTACTTC; CDR3 protein: CASSKGQKAKNIQYF
J gene: TRBJ1-2; D gene: TRBD1; V gene: TRBV27; CDR3 DNA: TGTGCCAGCAGTTTAAGAGGGGGCCTCTATGGCTACACCTTC; CDR3 protein: CASSLRGGLYGYTF
J gene: TRBJ1-5; D gene: TRBD1; V gene: TRBV6-5; CDR3 DNA: TGTGCCAGCAGTAAAAGACAGGGGGCACGCGGGCCCCAGCATTTT; CDR3 protein: CASSKRQGARGPQHF
J gene: TRBJ2-7; D gene: .; V gene: TRBV5-1; CDR3 DNA: TGCGCCAGCAGCTTGGGAGGGGACGGTTACGAGCAGTACTTC; CDR3 protein: CASSLGGDGYEQYF
J gene: TRBJ2-3; D gene: .; V gene: TRBV18; CDR3 DNA: TGTGCCAGCTCACCTTTTGGGAGGAGGCGACCAGATACGCAGTATTTT; CDR3 protein: CASSPFGRRRPDTQYF
J gene: TRBJ1-4; D gene: .; V gene: TRBV3-1/TRBV3-2; CDR3 DNA: TGTGCCAGCAGCCAAAGGGGGATAGGGGAGAAACTGTTTTTT; CDR3 protein: CASSQRGIGEKLFF
J gene: TRBJ1-6; D gene: .; V gene: TRBV5-1; CDR3 DNA: TGCGCCAGCAGCTTGGCTACTTCTTATTCACCCCTCCACTTT; CDR3 protein: CASSLATSYSPLHF
J gene: TRBJ1-4; D gene: TRBD1; V gene: TRBV5-1; CDR3 DNA: TGCGCCAGCAGCTTGGGGGGACAGGGAAATGAAAAACTGTTTTTT; CDR3 protein: CASSLGGQGNEKLFF
J gene: TRBJ2-5; D gene: TRBD1; V gene: TRBV28; CDR3 DNA: TGTGCCAGCAGTTTACTCGGACAGGGAGAGACCCAGTACTTC; CDR3 protein: CASSLLGQGETQYF
J gene: TRBJ2-3; D gene: .; V gene: TRBV5-1; CDR3 DNA: TGCGCCAGCAGCTTGGCCGGAGATACGCAGTATTTT; CDR3 protein: CASSLAGDTQYF
J gene: TRBJ2-1; D gene: .; V gene: TRBV5-4; CDR3 DNA: TGTGCCAGCAGCTTGGAAGGGGCCCGTTACAATGAGCAGTTCTTC; CDR3 protein: CASSLEGARYNEQFF
J gene: TRBJ2-1; D gene: TRBD1; V gene: TRBV19; CDR3 DNA: TGTGCCAGTAGTATAGGGGACAGCTTTCGGAATGAGCAGTTCTTC; CDR3 protein: CASSIGDSFRNEQFF
J gene: TRBJ2-7; D gene: .; V gene: TRBV20-1; CDR3 DNA: TGCAGTGCTAGTTGGCAGACCTACGAGCAGTACTTC; CDR3 protein: CSASWQTYEQYF